This TCR beta chain is from a study of blood T cell repertoires in COVID-19. CDR1 and CDR2 (germline): PRHDT, FYEKMQ (reference sequence). The CDR3 has 16 residues. V was cut by 4 bases and J by 1 base, with 15 bases left in between. The data were produced by immunoSEQ multiplex PCR, yet TCRdb's version contains in-frame clones alone and is incomplete. This sample carries 250,000 to 300,000 clones, roughly nine tenths of them seen once, and the ten largest clones take 2.2%. The rearrangement joins TRBV13 to TRBJ2-3; possibly TRBD1 for D (5 bases). The origin of this receptor is a man over 45 with acute or convalescent COVID-19. Sequencing was carried out using peripheral blood. CDR3 sequence reads: CASSSPTGDGTDTQYF. CDR3 DNA: TGTGCCAGCAGCTCACCTACAGGTGATGGCACAGATACGCAGTATTTT. Looking up the rest from reference TRBV13 and TRBJ2-3 gives the full variable domain: AAGVIQSPRHLIKEKRETATLKCYPIPRHDTVYWYQQGPGQDPQFLISFYEKMQSDKGSIPDRFSAQQFSDYHSELNMSSLELGDSALYFCASSSPTGDGTDTQYFGPGTRLTVL.